These T cell receptor beta chains were read from a single sample in a study of cytomegalovirus exposure and HLA in healthy donors. Profiled with immunoSEQ multiplex PCR; TCRdb holds only in-frame clones, not every one. The sample lists 120,000 to 150,000 clones, roughly 89% seen once, with around 3.4% in the top ten. The sample consisted of PBMCs. These TCRs come from a young woman in good health and CMV-seropositive. Both conserved end residues are part of each CDR3.

v_call: TRBV5-1
j_call: TRBJ1-1
cdr3_aa: CASSLAGQGAFTEAFF

v_call: TRBV27
j_call: TRBJ2-7
cdr3_aa: CASSLGQTYEQYF

v_call: TRBV11-2
j_call: TRBJ2-3
cdr3_aa: CASSLSGGYAGATDTQYF

v_call: TRBV5-6
j_call: TRBJ2-2
cdr3_aa: CASSLLRGLAGTIGELFF

v_call: TRBV6-5
j_call: TRBJ2-3
cdr3_aa: CASSPSGRAPDTQYF

v_call: TRBV4-3
j_call: TRBJ2-2
cdr3_aa: CASSQYSGRDGELFF

v_call: TRBV5-1
j_call: TRBJ2-3
cdr3_aa: CASSLAASGSTDTQYF

v_call: TRBV6-5
j_call: TRBJ1-5
cdr3_aa: CASRQGAGNQPQHF

v_call: TRBV7-9
j_call: TRBJ2-2
cdr3_aa: CASSLDRGELFF

v_call: TRBV19
j_call: TRBJ2-3
cdr3_aa: CASSPRQYTDTQYF

v_call: TRBV27
j_call: TRBJ1-2
cdr3_aa: CASRPYLGEHYGYTF

v_call: TRBV4-3
j_call: TRBJ2-7
cdr3_aa: CASSQDDRDNTYEQYF

v_call: TRBV19
j_call: TRBJ2-5
cdr3_aa: CASSMGAGSSWETQYF

v_call: TRBV9
j_call: TRBJ2-5
cdr3_aa: CASSRGSVQQETQYF

v_call: TRBV6-1
j_call: TRBJ2-4
cdr3_aa: CASSEPPGGVNIQYF